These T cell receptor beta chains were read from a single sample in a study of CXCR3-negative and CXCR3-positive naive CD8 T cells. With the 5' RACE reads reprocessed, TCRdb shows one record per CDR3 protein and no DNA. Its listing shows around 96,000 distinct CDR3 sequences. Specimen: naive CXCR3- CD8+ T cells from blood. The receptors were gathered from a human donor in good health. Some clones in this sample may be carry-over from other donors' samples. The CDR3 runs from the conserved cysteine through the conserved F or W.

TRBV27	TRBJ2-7	CASSLSIGVYEQYF
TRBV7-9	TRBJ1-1	CASSFQTGQWRNTEAFF
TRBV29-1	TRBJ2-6	CSVEELTSGGASGANVLTF
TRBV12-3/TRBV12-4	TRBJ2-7	CASSFSEGGMDLNYEQYF
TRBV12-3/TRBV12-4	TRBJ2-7	CASSLTGGTGVNEQYF
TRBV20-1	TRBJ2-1	CSARLGDVEQFF
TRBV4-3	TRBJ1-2	CASSQDLDYGYTF
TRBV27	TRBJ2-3	CASSLTSGGTTDTQYF
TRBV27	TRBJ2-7	CASSWAQRYEQYF
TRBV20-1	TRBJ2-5	CSATSAGESVETQYF